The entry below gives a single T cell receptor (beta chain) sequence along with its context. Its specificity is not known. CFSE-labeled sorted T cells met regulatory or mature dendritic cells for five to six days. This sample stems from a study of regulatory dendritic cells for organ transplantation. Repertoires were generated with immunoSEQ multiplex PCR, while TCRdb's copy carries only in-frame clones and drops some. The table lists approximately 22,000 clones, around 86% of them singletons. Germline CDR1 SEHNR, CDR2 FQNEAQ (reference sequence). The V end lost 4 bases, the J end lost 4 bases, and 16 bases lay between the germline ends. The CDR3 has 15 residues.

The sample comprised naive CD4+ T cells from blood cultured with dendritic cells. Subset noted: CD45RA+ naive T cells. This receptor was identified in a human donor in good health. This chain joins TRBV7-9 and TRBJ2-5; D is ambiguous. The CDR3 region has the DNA TGTGCCAGCAGCTCCGAACTTTTGAACGGAGAGACCCAGTACTTC. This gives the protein CASSSELLNGETQYF.